This TCR beta chain originates from a study of siplizumab effects on memory and regulatory T cells. Trimming stripped 4 bases from V and 2 bases from J, with 8 bases between. Germline lookup yields CDR1 MNHNY and CDR2 SVGAGI (reference sequence). The CDR3 has 14 amino acids. General study findings and limits: Naive T cells appeared more varied than memory cells and looked like key alloresponse contributors. Only a minor fraction of alloreactive clones mapped to unstimulated subsets. Suppressive capability of dividing Tregs from siplizumab cultures went unverified. Proliferating clones, CD4+ or CD8+, lacked an assignable naive or memory phenotype in roughly 80-96% of cases.

Some clones are missing from TCRdb's copy, which holds only in-frame ones; the method was immunoSEQ multiplex PCR. The sample holds over 85,000 clones; approximately 92% are singletons and the top ten take 1.3%. With regard to this clone: What it recognizes is unknown.

The sequenced sample consisted of CD4+ T cells sorted from blood. This receptor was obtained from a human donor in good health. The rearrangement uses TRBV6-6 and TRBJ1-4; no reliable D call. This chain's CDR3 is CASSLYGTNEKLFF. For the CDR3, the DNA is TGTGCCAGCAGTTTATACGGGACTAATGAAAAACTGTTTTTT.